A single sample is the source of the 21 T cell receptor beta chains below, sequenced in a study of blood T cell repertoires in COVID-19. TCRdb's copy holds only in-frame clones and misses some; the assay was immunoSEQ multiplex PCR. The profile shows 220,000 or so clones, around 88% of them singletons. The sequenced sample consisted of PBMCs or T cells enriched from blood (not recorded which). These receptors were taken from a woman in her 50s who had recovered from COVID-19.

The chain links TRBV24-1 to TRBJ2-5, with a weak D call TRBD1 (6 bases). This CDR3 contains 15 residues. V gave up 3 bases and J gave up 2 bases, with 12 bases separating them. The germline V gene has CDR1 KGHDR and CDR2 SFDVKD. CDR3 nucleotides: TGTGCCACCAGTGATAGGGAACAGGGACAAGAGACCCAGTACTTC. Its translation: CATSDREQGQETQYF.

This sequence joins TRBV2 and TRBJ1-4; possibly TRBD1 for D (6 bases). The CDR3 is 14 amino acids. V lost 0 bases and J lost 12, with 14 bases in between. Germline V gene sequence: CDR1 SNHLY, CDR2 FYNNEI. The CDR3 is CASSEALRGWQLFF. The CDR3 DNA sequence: TGTGCCAGCAGTGAAGCGCTGAGGGGGTGGCAACTGTTTTTT.

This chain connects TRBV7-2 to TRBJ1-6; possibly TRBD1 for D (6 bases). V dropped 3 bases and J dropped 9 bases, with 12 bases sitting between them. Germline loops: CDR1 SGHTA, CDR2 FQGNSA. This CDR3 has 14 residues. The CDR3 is CASSFGNRVSPLHF. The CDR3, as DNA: TGTGCCAGCAGCTTCGGTAACAGGGTTTCACCCCTCCACTTT.

The CDR3 nucleotides read TGTGCCAGTCAAGACAGGGGGAACACTGAAGCTTTCTTT. Protein: CASQDRGNTEAFF. V and J are TRBV19 and TRBJ1-1; 8 positions agree with TRBD1. Germline values: CDR1 LNHDA, CDR2 SQIVND (reference sequence). Trimming cost V 8 bases and J 1 base; bases outside gene matches: 3. The CDR3 consists of 13 residues.

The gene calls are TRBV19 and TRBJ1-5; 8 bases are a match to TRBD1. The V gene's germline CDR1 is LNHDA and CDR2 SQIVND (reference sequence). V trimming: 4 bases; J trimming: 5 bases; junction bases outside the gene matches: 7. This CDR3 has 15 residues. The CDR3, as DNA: TGTGCCAGTAGTAAAATAGACAGGGGTTATCAGCCCCAGCATTTT. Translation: CASSKIDRGYQPQHF.

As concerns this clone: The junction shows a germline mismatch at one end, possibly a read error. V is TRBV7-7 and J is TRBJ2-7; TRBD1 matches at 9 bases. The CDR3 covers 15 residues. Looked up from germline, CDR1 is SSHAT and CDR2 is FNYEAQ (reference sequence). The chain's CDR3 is CASSLGTGSRYEQYF. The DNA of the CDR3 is TGTGCTAGCAGCTTAGGGACAGGGAGCAGGTACGAGCAGTACTTC. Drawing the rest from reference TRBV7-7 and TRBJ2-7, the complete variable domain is GAGVSQSPRYKVTKRGQDVTLRCDPISSHATLYWYQQALGQGPEFLTYFNYEAQPDKSGLPSDRFSAERPEGSISTLTIQRTEQRDSAMYRCASSLGTGSRYEQYFGPGTRLTVT.

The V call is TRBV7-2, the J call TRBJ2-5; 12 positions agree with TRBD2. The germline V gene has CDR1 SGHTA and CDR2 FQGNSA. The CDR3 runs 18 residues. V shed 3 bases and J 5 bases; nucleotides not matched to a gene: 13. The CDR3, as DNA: TGTGCCAGCAGCTTCGGCGGGGCTAGCGGGAGGGGGGGGGAGACCCAGTACTTC. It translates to CASSFGGASGRGGETQYF. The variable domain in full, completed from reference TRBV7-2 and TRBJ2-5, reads GAGVSQSPSNKVTEKGKDVELRCDPISGHTALYWYRQSLGQGLEFLIYFQGNSAPDKSGLPSDRFSAERTGGSVSTLTIQRTQQEDSAVYLCASSFGGASGRGGETQYFGPGTRLLVL.

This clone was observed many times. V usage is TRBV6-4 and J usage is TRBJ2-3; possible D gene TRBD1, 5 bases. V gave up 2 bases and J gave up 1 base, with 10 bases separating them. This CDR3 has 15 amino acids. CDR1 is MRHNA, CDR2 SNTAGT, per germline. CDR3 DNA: TGTGCCAGCAGTGACGGTCAGGGCGGCACAGATACGCAGTATTTT. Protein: CASSDGQGGTDTQYF.

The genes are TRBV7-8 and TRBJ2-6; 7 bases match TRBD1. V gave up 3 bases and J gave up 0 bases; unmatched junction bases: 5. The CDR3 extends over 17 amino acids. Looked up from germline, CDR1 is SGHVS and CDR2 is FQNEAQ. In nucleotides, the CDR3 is TGTGCCAGCAGCTTGCACAGGGGATCCTCTGGGGCCAACGTCCTGACTTTC. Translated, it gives CASSLHRGSSGANVLTF.

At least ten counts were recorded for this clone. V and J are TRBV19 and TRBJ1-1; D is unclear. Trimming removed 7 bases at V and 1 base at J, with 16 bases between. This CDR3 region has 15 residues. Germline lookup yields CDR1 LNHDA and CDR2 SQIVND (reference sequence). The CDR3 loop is CASTGLDGRNTEAFF. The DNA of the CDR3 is TGTGCCAGTACAGGATTAGACGGGAGGAACACTGAAGCTTTCTTT.

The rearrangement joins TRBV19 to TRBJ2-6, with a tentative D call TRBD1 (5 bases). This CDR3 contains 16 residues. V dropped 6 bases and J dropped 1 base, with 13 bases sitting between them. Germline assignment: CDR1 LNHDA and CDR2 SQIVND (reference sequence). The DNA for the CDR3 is TGTGCCAGTAGGCAAGGGGCAGAGTCTGGGGCCAACGTCCTGACTTTC. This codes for CASRQGAESGANVLTF.

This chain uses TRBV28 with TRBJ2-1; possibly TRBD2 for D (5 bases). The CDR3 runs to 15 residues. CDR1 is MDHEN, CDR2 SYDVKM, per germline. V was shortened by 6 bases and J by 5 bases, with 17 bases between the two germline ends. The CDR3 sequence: CASRIGASGNNEQFF. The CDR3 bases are TGTGCCAGCAGAATTGGAGCAAGCGGAAACAATGAGCAGTTCTTC.

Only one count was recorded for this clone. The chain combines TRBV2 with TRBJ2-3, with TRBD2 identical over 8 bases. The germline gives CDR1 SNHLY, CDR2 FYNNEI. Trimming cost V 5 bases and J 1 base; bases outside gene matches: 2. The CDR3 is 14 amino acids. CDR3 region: CASSRAGGTDTQYF. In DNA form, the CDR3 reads TGTGCCAGCAGTAGAGCGGGGGGCACAGATACGCAGTATTTT.

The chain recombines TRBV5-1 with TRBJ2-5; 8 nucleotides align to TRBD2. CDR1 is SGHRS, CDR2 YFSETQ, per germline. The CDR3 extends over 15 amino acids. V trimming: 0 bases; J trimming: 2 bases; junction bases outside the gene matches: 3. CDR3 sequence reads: CASSLAGGPQETQYF. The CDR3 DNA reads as TGCGCCAGCAGCTTGGCGGGAGGGCCTCAAGAGACCCAGTACTTC.

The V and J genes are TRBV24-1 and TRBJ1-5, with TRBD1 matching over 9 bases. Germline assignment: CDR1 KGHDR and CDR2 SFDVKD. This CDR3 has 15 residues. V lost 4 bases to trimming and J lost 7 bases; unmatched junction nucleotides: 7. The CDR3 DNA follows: TGTGCCACCAGTGAGTCGGGACAGGGAAACCAGCCCCAGCATTTT. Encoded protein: CATSESGQGNQPQHF.

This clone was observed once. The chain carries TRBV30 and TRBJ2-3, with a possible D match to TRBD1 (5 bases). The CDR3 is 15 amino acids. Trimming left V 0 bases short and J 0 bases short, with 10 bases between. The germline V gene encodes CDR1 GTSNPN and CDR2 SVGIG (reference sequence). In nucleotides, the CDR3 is TGTGCCTGGAGTGTACCAGGGCATAGCACAGATACGCAGTATTTT. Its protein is CAWSVPGHSTDTQYF.

The CDR3 region is CASSAERNTEAFF. The CDR3 coding sequence is TGTGCCAGCAGCGCAGAGCGGAACACTGAAGCTTTCTTT. The chain couples TRBV9 to TRBJ1-1; D gene uncertain. The germline CDR1 and CDR2 sequences are SGDLS and YYNGEE. With 3 bases removed from V and 1 base from J, the gap between germline ends came to 7 bases. This CDR3 is built from 13 residues.

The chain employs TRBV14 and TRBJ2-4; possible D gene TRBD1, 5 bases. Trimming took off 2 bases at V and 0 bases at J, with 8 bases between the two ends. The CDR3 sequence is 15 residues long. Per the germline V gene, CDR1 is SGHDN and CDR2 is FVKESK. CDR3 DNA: TGTGCCAGCAGCCAACAGGGTTTAGCCAAAAACATTCAGTACTTC. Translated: CASSQQGLAKNIQYF.

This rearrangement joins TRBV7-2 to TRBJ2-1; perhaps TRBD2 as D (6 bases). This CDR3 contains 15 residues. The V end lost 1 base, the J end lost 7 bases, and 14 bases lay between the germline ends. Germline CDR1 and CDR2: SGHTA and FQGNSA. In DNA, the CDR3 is TGTGCCAGCAGCTTAGACGGGAGCGATGGTAATGAGCAGTTCTTC. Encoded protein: CASSLDGSDGNEQFF.

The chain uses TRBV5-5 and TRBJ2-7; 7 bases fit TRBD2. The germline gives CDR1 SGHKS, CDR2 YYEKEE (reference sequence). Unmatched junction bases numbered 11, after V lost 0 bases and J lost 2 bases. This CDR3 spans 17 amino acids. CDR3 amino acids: CASSLVASGATPYEQYF. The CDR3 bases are TGTGCCAGCAGCTTGGTAGCTAGCGGAGCCACTCCCTACGAGCAGTACTTC.

For the CDR3, the DNA is TGCGCCAGCAGCTTGGGGCAGGTGGCGGGAGTTTATCAAGAGACCCAGTACTTC. Amino acids: CASSLGQVAGVYQETQYF. The rearrangement uses TRBV5-1 and TRBJ2-5, with 7 bases that match TRBD2. From germline, CDR1 is SGHRS and CDR2 YFSETQ. The CDR3 length is 18 residues. The trim removed 0 bases at V and 2 bases at J, leaving 13 bases unmatched. The variable domain in full, with the rest retrieved from reference TRBV5-1 and TRBJ2-5, is KAGVTQTPRYLIKTRGQQVTLSCSPISGHRSVSWYQQTPGQGLQFLFEYFSETQRNKGNFPGRFSGRQFSNSRSEMNVSTLELGDSALYLCASSLGQVAGVYQETQYFGPGTRLLVL.